A single sample gave rise to the 28 T cell receptor beta chains below, sequenced in a study of OX40 agonist ivuxolimab in advanced cancers. The table came from immunoSEQ multiplex PCR; TCRdb's copy has only in-frame clones and leaves some out. This sample carries tens of thousands of clones, over 75% of them seen once, and the ten largest clones take around 6.5%. The specimen comprised CD4+ or CD8+ T cells sorted from blood, sampled in a trial of the OX40 agonist ivuxolimab. These receptor sequences come from an adult with an advanced solid tumor such as melanoma, head and neck, liver or kidney cancer.

The rearrangement uses TRBV7-6 and TRBJ2-7; 9 nucleotides line up with TRBD2. Germline-derived CDR1 and CDR2 are SGHVS and FNYEAQ. With V trimmed by 5 bases and J by 3 bases, 5 bases remained unmatched. The CDR3 runs to 14 residues. Here the CDR3 DNA reads TGTGCCAGCAGCCTGCGGGAGGGGCGCTACGAGCAGTACTTC. This codes for CASSLREGRYEQYF.

This clone was picked up a small number of times. The rearrangement joins TRBV28 to TRBJ2-6; D not certain. The CDR3 totals 16 residues. Per germline, CDR1 MDHEN and CDR2 SYDVKM. The V end was cut by 7 bases, the J end by 0 bases, with 13 bases between. The CDR3 loop reads CASTPGTSSGANVLTF. The CDR3 DNA reads TGTGCCAGCACGCCGGGCACGAGCTCTGGGGCCAACGTCCTGACTTTC. The variable domain in full, with the rest retrieved from reference TRBV28 and TRBJ2-6, is DVKVTQSSRYLVKRTGEKVFLECVQDMDHENMFWYRQDPGLGLRLIYFSYDVKMKEKGDIPEGYSVSREKKERFSLILESASTNQTSMYLCASTPGTSSGANVLTFGAGSRLTVL.

V gene TRBV7-6 combines with J gene TRBJ2-7; 9 bases agree with TRBD1. Germline values: CDR1 SGHVS, CDR2 FNYEAQ. V lost 5 bases and J lost 1; bases outside the gene matches: 12. This CDR3 contains 17 residues. Here the CDR3 reads CASSIIPGQGKSYEQYF. The CDR3 DNA reads as TGTGCCAGCAGCATTATCCCGGGACAGGGAAAGTCCTACGAGCAGTACTTC. The full variable domain, with the rest looked up from reference TRBV7-6 and TRBJ2-7, is GAGVSQSPRYKVTKRGQDVALRCDPISGHVSLYWYRQALGQGPEFLTYFNYEAQQDKSGLPNDRFSAERPEGSISTLTIQRTEQRDSAMYRCASSIIPGQGKSYEQYFGPGTRLTVT.

This clone appeared once. This chain connects TRBV2 to TRBJ2-7, with a weak D call TRBD2 (5 bases). The CDR3 is 14 amino acids. Per the germline V gene, CDR1 is SNHLY and CDR2 is FYNNEI. V was pared by 1 base and J by 2 bases, with 9 bases between. The CDR3 spells CASSEGGLPYEQYF. The CDR3 nucleotides are TGTGCCAGCAGTGAAGGAGGGCTACCCTACGAGCAGTACTTC.

The rearrangement uses TRBV19 and TRBJ2-7; 7 positions match TRBD1. There are 14 residues in the CDR3. Germline CDR1 reads LNHDA; CDR2 reads SQIVND (reference sequence). After removal of 5 bases from V and 2 bases from J, the junction contained 6 bases not matched to a gene. CDR3 amino acids: CASSPSGTAYEQYF. The CDR3, as DNA: TGTGCCAGTAGTCCGTCCGGGACAGCCTACGAGCAGTACTTC.

V gene TRBV4-1 combines with J gene TRBJ2-5; 10 bases are shared with TRBD2. Germline V gives CDR1 MGHRA, CDR2 YSYEKL. V shed 2 bases, J shed 2 bases, and the junction held 8 bases outside the gene matches. The CDR3 is made up of 17 amino acids. The CDR3 region has the DNA TGCGCCAGCAGCCAAATTGTAGCGGGAGGATCGCAAGAGACCCAGTACTTC. This gives the protein CASSQIVAGGSQETQYF.

The chain recombines TRBV4-1 with TRBJ2-7; 7 bases match TRBD1. The ends lost 4 bases at V and 3 bases at J; junction bases unmatched: 12. The CDR3 covers 16 residues. The germline CDR1 and CDR2 sequences are MGHRA and YSYEKL. CDR3 nucleotides: TGCGCCAGCAGCCCATCCACAGGGGTCCTCAACTACGAGCAGTACTTC. Translating it yields CASSPSTGVLNYEQYF.

The J gene is TRBJ2-2, the V gene TRBV27, with 8 bases aligning to TRBD2. CDR3 size: 15 residues. Germline CDR1 and CDR2: MNHEY and SMNVEV (reference sequence). Trimming removed 2 bases from V and 2 bases from J; junction bases left unmatched: 1. The CDR3 DNA reads TGTGCCAGCAGTTTAAGCGGGAGCAACACCGGGGAGCTGTTTTTT. Its protein is CASSLSGSNTGELFF.

The chain combines TRBV7-3 with TRBJ2-2; TRBD1 might be the D (5 bases). The V end was cut by 2 bases, the J end by 3 bases, with 13 bases between. The CDR3 spans 16 residues. Germline V gene sequence: CDR1 SGHTA, CDR2 FQGTGA. The CDR3 DNA sequence: TGTGCCAGCAGCTTAGGCAGGGCCGTTGACACCGGGGAGCTGTTTTTT. Translated, it gives CASSLGRAVDTGELFF.

The V gene is TRBV7-6, the J gene TRBJ1-1; tentative D call: TRBD1 (5 bases). Germline loops: CDR1 SGHVS, CDR2 FNYEAQ. Deletions cut 6 bases from V and 0 bases from J, with 14 bases between. The CDR3 has 15 residues. The CDR3 coding sequence is TGTGCCAGCAGTCACAAACAGGACGTGAACACTGAAGCTTTCTTT. Protein product: CASSHKQDVNTEAFF.

The CDR3 protein is CARPVDTQYF. The CDR3 nucleotides are TGTGCCCGCCCGGTTGATACGCAGTATTTT. The chain uses TRBV9 and TRBJ2-3; no reliable D call. The germline V and J ends were trimmed by 10 bases and 6 bases, with 9 bases remaining between them. In germline, CDR1 is SGDLS, CDR2 YYNGEE. The CDR3 has 10 residues.

This clone occurred once. V gene TRBV5-5 combines with J gene TRBJ1-2; 10 nucleotides agree with TRBD1. The CDR3 has 17 amino acids. Trimming cost V 4 bases and J 2 bases; bases outside gene matches: 11. Germline lookup yields CDR1 SGHKS and CDR2 YYEKEE (reference sequence). The CDR3 DNA reads TGTGCCAGCAGCCTGGGACAGGGGCCCTCCTTGAACTATGGCTACACCTTC. Protein: CASSLGQGPSLNYGYTF.

This clone was picked up a small number of times. The CDR3 DNA is TGTGCCAGCAGTTTAGCCGGGACAGTGACTTCACCCCTCCACTTT. Translation: CASSLAGTVTSPLHF. The chain combines TRBV6-5 with TRBJ1-6, with 7 nucleotides matching TRBD1. Looked up from germline, CDR1 is MNHEY and CDR2 is SVGAGI. The CDR3 has 15 amino acids. Losses at the gene ends were 4 bases for V and 9 bases for J; bases not matched to a gene: 9.

The gene calls are TRBV7-9 and TRBJ2-1; weak D call: TRBD2 (5 bases). The CDR3 covers 14 residues. The germline V gene has CDR1 SEHNR and CDR2 FQNEAQ (reference sequence). The V end lost 2 bases, the J end lost 8 bases, and 13 bases lay between the germline ends. The CDR3 DNA reads TGTGCCAGCAGCTTAAGTCCTAGCTGGTATGAGCAGTTCTTC. The encoded protein is CASSLSPSWYEQFF.

J is TRBJ1-1 and V is TRBV10-3; TRBD1 agrees at 9 bases. Per germline, CDR1 ENHRY and CDR2 SYGVKD. The V segment lost 3 bases and the J segment 3 bases; nucleotides outside the gene matches: 11. This CDR3 contains 17 residues. Here the CDR3 reads CAISDLSRDRDDTEAFF. In DNA form, the CDR3 reads TGTGCCATCAGTGATCTTTCCCGGGACAGGGATGACACTGAAGCTTTCTTT.

The chain carries TRBV28 and TRBJ1-2; possibly TRBD1 for D (5 bases). The CDR3 consists of 15 residues. Trimming left V 4 bases short and J 0 bases short, with 12 bases between. Germline CDR1 reads MDHEN; CDR2 reads SYDVKM. The CDR3 spells CASSYRLGANYGYTF. The CDR3 DNA reads TGTGCCAGCAGTTATAGGTTGGGGGCTAACTATGGCTACACCTTC.

Within the sample, this clone is medium-sized. The rearrangement joins TRBV27 to TRBJ2-7; perhaps D is TRBD1 or TRBD2 (5 bases each). Germline lookup yields CDR1 MNHEY and CDR2 SMNVEV (reference sequence). Trimming shortened V by 5 bases and J by 0 bases, and 17 bases separated the two germline ends. This CDR3 has 16 residues. The CDR3 nucleotides are TGTGCCAGCAGTGCCTCCGGGACCTCTAGCTCCTACGAGCAGTACTTC. It encodes CASSASGTSSSYEQYF.

CDR3 sequence: CASSPYGANYGYTF. In DNA, the CDR3 is TGTGCCAGTAGCCCCTATGGAGCTAACTATGGCTACACCTTC. This sequence joins TRBV19 and TRBJ1-2; D call uncertain. Germline-derived CDR1 and CDR2 are LNHDA and SQIVND (reference sequence). The CDR3 extends over 14 amino acids. V lost 6 bases to trimming and J lost 0 bases, with 11 bases between them. The full variable domain, its missing parts supplied by reference TRBV19 and TRBJ1-2, is DGGITQSPKYLFRKEGQNVTLSCEQNLNHDAMYWYRQDPGQGLRLIYYSQIVNDFQKGDIAEGYSVSREKKESFPLTVTSAQKNPTAFYLCASSPYGANYGYTFGSGTRLTVV.

The rearrangement uses TRBV27 and TRBJ2-7; D is undetermined. This CDR3 region has 14 residues. Trimming shortened V by 5 bases and J by 5 bases, and 16 bases separated the two germline ends. Germline assignment: CDR1 MNHEY and CDR2 SMNVEV (reference sequence). The CDR3 DNA reads as TGTGCCAGCAGTGCCCTCCTAGGCGGAGACGAGCAGTACTTC. Translating it yields CASSALLGGDEQYF.

The rearrangement uses TRBV5-1 and TRBJ2-7; 10 bases map to TRBD2. CDR3 length: 15 residues. V shed 7 bases, J shed 1 base, and the junction held 8 bases outside the gene matches. Germline CDR1 SGHRS, CDR2 YFSETQ. DNA of the CDR3: TGCGCCAGCCGGACTAGCGGAGGGGGATCCTACGAGCAGTACTTC. This translates into CASRTSGGGSYEQYF.

The chain uses TRBV9 and TRBJ1-6; TRBD1 agrees at 9 bases. V trimming: 0 bases; J trimming: 10 bases; junction bases outside the gene matches: 5. The germline gives CDR1 SGDLS, CDR2 YYNGEE. The CDR3 extends over 15 amino acids. The CDR3 DNA reads TGTGCCAGCAGCGTAGGGTGGACAGGGGTCTCACCCCTCCACTTT. It encodes CASSVGWTGVSPLHF.

The chain couples TRBV15 to TRBJ2-7; 7 bases align to TRBD1. With V trimmed by 5 bases and J by 1 base, 5 bases remained unmatched. The CDR3 has 14 amino acids. CDR1 and CDR2 (germline): LNHNV, YYDKDF (reference sequence). The chain's CDR3 is CATSPIRGSYEQYF. The CDR3 DNA reads TGTGCCACCAGCCCTATCAGGGGGTCCTACGAGCAGTACTTC.

This sequence joins TRBV4-1 and TRBJ2-7; 9 bases are a match to TRBD2. Unmatched junction bases numbered 4, after V lost 4 bases and J lost 3 bases. Germline values: CDR1 MGHRA, CDR2 YSYEKL. The CDR3 is made up of 14 amino acids. CDR3 residues: CASSPSSGGYEQYF. CDR3 coding DNA: TGCGCCAGCAGCCCAAGTAGCGGGGGCTACGAGCAGTACTTC.

This sequence joins TRBV5-6 and TRBJ1-2, with unresolved D. Germline V gives CDR1 SGHDT, CDR2 YYEEEE. V lost 3 bases and J 5 bases, leaving 17 bases between the germline ends. There are 15 residues in the CDR3. CDR3: CASSSEGGPGYGYTF. CDR3 DNA: TGTGCCAGCAGCTCTGAGGGAGGCCCCGGATATGGCTACACCTTC.

This chain uses TRBV19 with TRBJ1-5, with a weak D call TRBD1 (6 bases). This CDR3 has 17 amino acids. CDR1 and CDR2 from the germline V gene are LNHDA and SQIVND (reference sequence). V gave up 1 base and J gave up 3 bases, with 16 bases separating them. The CDR3 sequence is CASSIGQGQGTNQPQHF. The CDR3, as DNA: TGTGCCAGTAGTATAGGGCAAGGGCAGGGGACCAATCAGCCCCAGCATTTT.

V usage is TRBV7-9 and J usage is TRBJ2-1; D not certain. CDR3 length equals 13 residues. Germline lookup yields CDR1 SEHNR and CDR2 FQNEAQ (reference sequence). V was clipped by 4 bases and J by 7 bases, with 11 bases between them. The CDR3 bases are TGTGCCAGCAGCTCGAGTTTAAGGAATGAGCAGTTCTTC. The encoded protein is CASSSSLRNEQFF.

V gene TRBV6-6 combines with J gene TRBJ2-7; perhaps TRBD1 as D (5 bases). The CDR3 is made up of 15 amino acids. V was clipped by 0 bases and J by 2 bases, with 11 bases between them. Germline V lookup: CDR1 MNHNY, CDR2 SVGAGI (reference sequence). CDR3 DNA sequence: TGTGCCAGCAGTTACTCGGGGCGTTCCACCTACGAGCAGTACTTC. It codes for CASSYSGRSTYEQYF.

The rearrangement links TRBV7-9 to TRBJ2-7; possibly TRBD1 or TRBD2 for D (5 bases each). Trimming took 5 bases from V and 4 from J, leaving 18 bases between them. This CDR3 has 15 amino acids. The germline gives CDR1 SEHNR, CDR2 FQNEAQ (reference sequence). The CDR3 coding sequence is TGTGCCAGCAGCGGCCGGGACCTCCCATATTACGAGCAGTACTTC. Its protein product is CASSGRDLPYYEQYF. The full variable domain, with the rest looked up from reference TRBV7-9 and TRBJ2-7, is DTGVSQNPRHKITKRGQNVTFRCDPISEHNRLYWYRQTLGQGPEFLTYFQNEAQLEKSRLLSDRFSAERPKGSFSTLEIQRTEQGDSAMYLCASSGRDLPYYEQYFGPGTRLTVT.